The source of this T cell receptor (beta chain) is a study of blood T cell repertoires in COVID-19. Study at large: Both acute and convalescent COVID-19 samples were obtained from the United States, Italy and Spain. PBMCs, B-cell-depleted T cells, or T cells were the source of the cDNA or gDNA that made up the material.

This clone showed up just once. Per the study methods: Reference gene primer amplification gave nucleated cell count estimates. This table comes from immunoSEQ multiplex PCR, and its TCRdb copy is limited to in-frame clones, with some not included. D and trimming were read from the DNA, whereas the V and J calls and clone size are those reported in that table. Found here are approximately 69,000 clones, around 90% of them singletons; the top ten hold about 27%. Looked up from germline, CDR1 is SNHLY and CDR2 is FYNNEI. V trimming: 6 bases; J trimming: 8 bases; junction bases outside the gene matches: 12. CDR3 length equals 14 residues.

The source material was peripheral blood. This chain joins TRBV2 and TRBJ1-2, with TRBD1 matching 7 bases. This TCR was sampled from a man aged 50 to 60 with acute or convalescent COVID-19. CDR3 coding DNA: TGTGCCAGCAGAGAGGGGACAGCCGAGTCGGGCTACACCTTC. Protein: CASREGTAESGYTF.